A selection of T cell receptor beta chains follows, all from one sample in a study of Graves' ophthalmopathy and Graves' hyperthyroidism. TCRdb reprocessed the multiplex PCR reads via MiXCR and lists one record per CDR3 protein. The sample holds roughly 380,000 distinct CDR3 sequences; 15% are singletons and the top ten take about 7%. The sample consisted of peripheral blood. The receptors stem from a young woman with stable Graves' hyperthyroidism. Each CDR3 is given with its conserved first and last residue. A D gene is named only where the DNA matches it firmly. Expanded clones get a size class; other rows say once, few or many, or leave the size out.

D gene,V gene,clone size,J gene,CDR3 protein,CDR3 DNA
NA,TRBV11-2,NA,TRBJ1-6,CASRLTGLNSHLHF,TGTGCCAGCAGACTTACAGGGTTAAATTCACACCTCCACTTT
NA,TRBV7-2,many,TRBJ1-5,CASSLALGDQPQHF,TGTGCCAGCAGCTTAGCATTGGGGGATCAGCCCCAGCATTTT
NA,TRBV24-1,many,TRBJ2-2,CATSDFPTPELFF,TGTGCCACCAGTGATTTCCCTACCCCTGAGCTGTTTTTT
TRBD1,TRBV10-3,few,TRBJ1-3,CAIRGQSSGNTIYF,TGTGCCATCAGGGGACAGAGCTCTGGAAACACCATATATTTT
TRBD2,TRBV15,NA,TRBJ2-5,CATSGLAVGTQYF,TGTGCCACCAGCGGACTAGCGGTCGGGACCCAGTACTTC
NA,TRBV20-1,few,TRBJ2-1,CSARGAWAGSYNEQFF,TGCAGTGCTAGAGGAGCTTGGGCTGGGTCCTACAATGAGCAGTTCTTC
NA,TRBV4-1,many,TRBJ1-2,CASSQVGRKERGYTF,TGCGCCAGCAGCCAAGTAGGCCGTAAAGAGCGGGGCTACACCTTC
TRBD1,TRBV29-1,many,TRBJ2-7,CSVDPGTGGSYEQYF,TGCAGCGTTGACCCCGGGACAGGGGGATCCTACGAGCAGTACTTC
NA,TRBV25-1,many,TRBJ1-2,CASSVGALGGYTF,TGTGCCAGCAGTGTAGGAGCTCTGGGTGGCTACACCTTC
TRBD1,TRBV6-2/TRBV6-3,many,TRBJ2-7,CASSDSGTGADEQYF,TGTGCCAGCAGTGATTCCGGGACAGGGGCAGACGAGCAGTACTTC
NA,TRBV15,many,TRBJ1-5,CATKVDHFSNQPQHF,TGTGCCACCAAGGTGGACCACTTTAGCAATCAGCCCCAGCATTTT
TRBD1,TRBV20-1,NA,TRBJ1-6,CSASDRGNSPLHF,TGCAGTGCTAGCGACAGGGGAAATTCACCCCTCCACTTT
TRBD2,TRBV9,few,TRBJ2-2,CASSWGGGNTGELFF,TGTGCCAGCAGTTGGGGCGGGGGGAACACCGGGGAGCTGTTTTTT
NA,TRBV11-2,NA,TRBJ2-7,CASSLRNSYEQYF,TGTGCCAGCAGCTTACGCAACTCCTACGAGCAGTACTTC
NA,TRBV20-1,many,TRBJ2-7,CSASGLTGYEQYF,TGCAGTGCTAGTGGACTGACGGGCTACGAGCAGTACTTC
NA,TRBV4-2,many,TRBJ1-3,CASSQDQPGNTIYF,TGTGCCAGCAGCCAAGACCAGCCCGGAAACACCATATATTTT